A selection of T cell receptor beta chains follows, all from one sample in a study of CXCR3-negative and CXCR3-positive naive CD8 T cells. TCRdb reprocessed the 5' RACE reads, keeping one entry per CDR3 protein, no DNA. The table counts 8,000 to 9,500 distinct CDR3 sequences; 2% to 2.5% lies in the top ten. The sequenced sample was naive CXCR3- CD8+ T cells from blood. These receptors came from a human donor in good health. Some clones in this sample may be carry-over from other donors' samples. The CDR3 runs from the conserved cysteine through the conserved F or W. Clone sizes are given selectively: once, few, many, or a class where the clone is expanded.

>TRBJ2-3|TRBV6-5|-
CASSHTSGHGTDTQYF
>TRBJ1-5|TRBV12-3/TRBV12-4|-
CASSLRGQGINQPQHF
>TRBJ2-7|TRBV7-9|-
CASSPGTSGRTHEQYF
>TRBJ2-1|TRBV5-1|-
CASSHGTSGGSYNEQFF
>TRBJ1-1|TRBV27|-
CASSPTDMNTEAFF
>TRBJ2-3|TRBV10-2|medium-sized
CASSLAGVTDTQYF
>TRBJ2-4|TRBV4-1|-
CASSPMRGKNIQYF
>TRBJ2-5|TRBV6-2/TRBV6-3|-
CASRMPGDLIGTQYF
>TRBJ1-2|TRBV10-3|-
CAIKGDSVYGYTF
>TRBJ2-5|TRBV7-9|-
CASSSIRAGPLETQYF
>TRBJ1-2|TRBV4-3|-
CASSQPTGGGRYGYTF
>TRBJ2-3|TRBV7-9|medium-sized
CASSLARGLAGLSDTQYF
>TRBJ2-1|TRBV29-1|medium-sized
CSVRSSGLNYNEQFF
>TRBJ1-2|TRBV29-1|-
CSVEPIGENYGYTF
>TRBJ1-1|TRBV9|-
CASSVTGNTEAFF
>TRBJ2-1|TRBV27|medium-sized
CASSLGGAHEQFF
>TRBJ2-1|TRBV28|-
CASSLPGQSAGSSYNEQFF
>TRBJ2-5|TRBV11-2|-
CASSLNTGTGAFKTQYF
>TRBJ2-1|TRBV6-6|medium-sized
CASSYTLEDYNEQFF
>TRBJ2-1|TRBV10-2|-
CASRTSYNEQFF
>TRBJ2-2|TRBV29-1|-
CSVVGVPAAGELFF
>TRBJ1-6|TRBV2|medium-sized
CASSEYIGGVSPLHF
>TRBJ2-3|TRBV7-2|-
CASRTSYADTQYF
>TRBJ2-7|TRBV10-3|large
CAILSGTSGNYEQYF
>TRBJ1-2|TRBV20-1|medium-sized
CSARRPDEVYGYTF
>TRBJ2-7|TRBV29-1|-
CSVVPGGSYEQYF
>TRBJ1-1|TRBV6-2/TRBV6-3|-
CASRLGVKNTEAFF
>TRBJ1-3|TRBV20-1|-
CSARASEGIGNTIYF
>TRBJ2-7|TRBV11-2|medium-sized
CASSYSSGSSYEQYF
>TRBJ2-1|TRBV6-2/TRBV6-3|-
CASKGLSASYNEQFF
>TRBJ2-3|TRBV13|-
CASSVLTDTQYF
>TRBJ2-7|TRBV29-1|-
CSVTTSLSYEQYF
>TRBJ2-1|TRBV21-1|-
CASSNQGLPLSYNEQFF
>TRBJ2-7|TRBV15|-
CATSRDPGAYEQYF
>TRBJ2-7|TRBV2|-
CASSFDRDNYEQYF
>TRBJ1-1|TRBV3-1|-
CASSQDWTRGNTEAFF
>TRBJ2-7|TRBV4-2|-
CASSQEAGLAGGYEQYF
>TRBJ2-1|TRBV27|-
CASSLRSAYEQFF
>TRBJ1-1|TRBV11-2|-
CASSLGTAEAFF
>TRBJ2-2|TRBV29-1|-
CSPAPCGSLTGELFF
>TRBJ2-1|TRBV6-4|-
CASSERLAVSNEQFF
>TRBJ2-7|TRBV24-1|medium-sized
CATSDPGTGTYEQYF